The sequence of this T cell receptor (beta chain) was determined in a study of T cell responses to AZD1222 COVID-19 vaccine. Here immunoSEQ multiplex PCR was the method, and the copy in TCRdb shows in-frame clones only, minus some. The top ten hold approximately 2.7% of the sample, which has over 85,000 clones, roughly 92% seen once. The CDR3 totals 20 residues. V gave up 0 bases and J gave up 3 bases; unmatched junction bases: 11. Germline V CDR1 and CDR2: LGHDT, YNNKEL (reference sequence). The clonotype was recovered from an adult who received the AZD1222 COVID-19 vaccine. This chain links TRBV3-1 (or the pseudogene TRBV3-2) with TRBJ2-3; 14 positions match TRBD2. The source material was peripheral blood, sampled 28 days after the second AZD1222 dose. CDR3 sequence reads: CASSQDLGLAGGFSTDTQYF. As DNA, the CDR3 is TGTGCCAGCAGCCAAGATCTTGGACTAGCGGGGGGCTTTTCTACAGATACGCAGTATTTT.